This T cell receptor beta chain was sequenced during a study of identifying expanded T cells in peripheral blood. The CDR3 sequence is 13 residues long. Trimming shortened V by 3 bases and J by 0 bases, and 8 bases separated the two germline ends. Germline-derived CDR1 and CDR2 are GTSNPN and SVGIG (reference sequence). Study-wide findings and caveats: Over around two and four weeks, about 15 and 18 clones changed, versus 1.2 between replicates.

Turning to this clone: The antigen remains undetermined.

TCRdb's copy holds only in-frame clones and misses some; the assay was immunoSEQ multiplex PCR. The table includes around 100,000 clones, around 89% detected once. Input material: blood. The chain couples TRBV30 to TRBJ1-1; the D is unclear. The sequence was obtained from a person aged 18 to 70 in good health. The DNA of the CDR3 is TGTGCCTGGAGATCGGCGGTGAACACTGAAGCTTTCTTT. This encodes CAWRSAVNTEAFF.